This T cell receptor beta chain was captured in a study of radiation and T cells in renal cell carcinoma. Study-level points and caveats: Top tumor clonotypes rose in blood 2 weeks post-radiation, then contracted.

Here immunoSEQ multiplex PCR was the method, and the copy in TCRdb shows in-frame clones only, minus some. The sample holds some 78,000 clones; roughly nine tenths are singletons and the top ten take 5.5% to 7%. Described time point: blood 4 weeks post-SBRT, at nephrectomy. Treatment specified: 15 Gy SBRT to primary tumor, nephrectomy 4 weeks later. Nephrectomy followed 15 Gy stereotactic body radiation by 4 weeks. The patient's renal cell carcinoma had clear cell pathology. Note on this clone: Its antigen is not identified.

CDR1 is SQVTM, CDR2 ANQGSEA, per germline. Trimming pared 0 bases from V and 10 bases from J, leaving 10 bases between. The CDR3 runs to 12 residues. This sequence joins TRBV29-1 and TRBJ2-1; tentative D call: TRBD2 (5 bases). The origin of this receptor is a woman in her 70s with renal cell carcinoma. This specimen consisted of blood, obtained from a patient whose treatment included radiotherapy and nephrectomy. CDR3 coding DNA: TGCAGCGTTGAAGAGCTGAGGGCGGAGCAGTTCTTC. This encodes CSVEELRAEQFF.